Reported below is one TCR beta chain. Antigen unknown. The study ran its PCR with 60 Vbeta and 13 Jbeta primers. The repertoire was sequenced with immunoSEQ multiplex PCR; TCRdb's copy has only in-frame clones and lacks some. The data contain about 220,000 clones, 80% to 85% of them singletons. The entry originates in a study of cytomegalovirus exposure and HLA in healthy donors. Study outcomes and limitations: In a later analysis, at a false discovery rate of 0.05, under 20,000 TCR beta sequences matched HLA alleles. Further analysis was carried out later, and it showed several of the most significant clusters appearing linked to common viral pathogens. With further analysis later on, most CMV-associated TCR beta chains appeared HLA-restricted.

V gave up 3 bases and J gave up 4 bases, with 6 bases separating them. Germline V CDR1 and CDR2: MGHDK, SYGVNS. The CDR3 covers 12 residues. This TCR was recovered from a boy aged 2 to 10 in good health and CMV-seronegative. The specimen sequenced was PBMCs. The chain couples TRBV25-1 to TRBJ1-1; a weak D match, TRBD1 (6 bases). The CDR3 loop reads CASSETGTEAFF. The CDR3 DNA is TGTGCCAGCAGTGAGACAGGCACTGAAGCTTTCTTT.